A selection of T cell receptor beta chains follows, all from one sample in a study of T-cell reconstitution after alpha-beta-depleted transplantation in children. TCRdb reanalysed the PCR reads using MiXCR and keeps one entry per CDR3 protein. This repertoire shows hundreds of thousands of distinct CDR3 sequences, about an eighth found once; its top ten account for about 0.79%. Sequenced here: PBMCs, sampled before TCRalphabeta/CD19-depleted stem cell transplant. The receptors shown here come from a girl aged 2 to 9 with congenital amegakaryocytic thrombocytopenia, due to receive a stem cell transplant. CDR3s include the opening cysteine and the closing phenylalanine or tryptophan. Each record gives: J gene, D gene, clone size, V gene, CDR3 protein, CDR3 DNA. A D gene is named only where the DNA matches it firmly. The size of a clone is reported for some rows only, either as once, few or many, or as a class for expanded clones.

j_call: TRBJ2-1
d_call: .
clone_size: few
v_call: TRBV30
cdr3_aa: CAWSVLGYNEQFF
cdr3_nt: TGTGCCTGGAGTGTACTGGGATACAATGAGCAGTTCTTC

j_call: TRBJ1-1
d_call: .
clone_size: few
v_call: TRBV29-1
cdr3_aa: CSVELDRNTEAFF
cdr3_nt: TGCAGCGTTGAGTTGGACAGGAACACTGAAGCTTTCTTT

j_call: TRBJ2-7
d_call: .
clone_size: few
v_call: TRBV3-1
cdr3_aa: CASAADSYEQYF
cdr3_nt: TGTGCCAGCGCAGCGGACTCCTACGAGCAGTACTTC

j_call: TRBJ2-7
d_call: TRBD2
clone_size: .
v_call: TRBV5-4
cdr3_aa: CASSLGGHLYEQYF
cdr3_nt: TGTGCCAGCAGCCTGGGAGGGCACCTCTACGAGCAGTACTTC

j_call: TRBJ2-1
d_call: .
clone_size: .
v_call: TRBV18
cdr3_aa: CASSPGTEVYNEQFF
cdr3_nt: TGTGCCAGCTCACCCGGGACCGAAGTCTACAATGAGCAGTTCTTC

j_call: TRBJ2-1
d_call: TRBD1
clone_size: many
v_call: TRBV29-1
cdr3_aa: CSVVLQGAKPYNEQFF
cdr3_nt: TGCAGCGTCGTACTGCAGGGGGCGAAACCCTACAATGAGCAGTTCTTC

j_call: TRBJ2-1
d_call: TRBD2
clone_size: .
v_call: TRBV20-1
cdr3_aa: CSATHAKREGFGIEQFF
cdr3_nt: TGCAGTGCCACTCACGCTAAGCGGGAGGGCTTTGGGATTGAGCAGTTCTTC

j_call: TRBJ2-2
d_call: TRBD2
clone_size: .
v_call: TRBV20-1
cdr3_aa: CSARSGRQTGELFF
cdr3_nt: TGCAGTGCTAGAAGCGGGAGGCAGACCGGGGAGCTGTTTTTT

j_call: TRBJ2-7
d_call: .
clone_size: .
v_call: TRBV12-3/TRBV12-4
cdr3_aa: CASSTGNSYEQSF
cdr3_nt: TGTGCCAGCAGTACCGGGAACTCCTACGAGCAGTCCTTC

j_call: TRBJ1-2
d_call: .
clone_size: few
v_call: TRBV7-3
cdr3_aa: CASVGPGGGTYTF
cdr3_nt: TGTGCCAGCGTTGGGCCGGGAGGGGGAACCTACACCTTC

j_call: TRBJ2-3
d_call: .
clone_size: .
v_call: TRBV15
cdr3_aa: CATIAGRSATDTQYF
cdr3_nt: TGTGCCACCATCGCAGGCCGATCGGCGACAGATACGCAGTATTTT

j_call: TRBJ2-1
d_call: TRBD2
clone_size: many
v_call: TRBV5-1
cdr3_aa: CASSLTVAGEAYNEQFF
cdr3_nt: TGCGCCAGCAGCTTGACGGTAGCGGGAGAGGCCTACAATGAGCAGTTCTTC

j_call: TRBJ1-2
d_call: TRBD1
clone_size: few
v_call: TRBV29-1
cdr3_aa: CSVEDRGLGNGYTF
cdr3_nt: TGCAGCGTTGAGGACAGGGGCCTGGGGAATGGCTACACCTTC

j_call: TRBJ2-2
d_call: .
clone_size: many
v_call: TRBV20-1
cdr3_aa: CSARDGRSPTGELFF
cdr3_nt: TGCAGTGCTCGCGACGGTCGCTCCCCTACCGGGGAGCTGTTTTTT

j_call: TRBJ2-7
d_call: .
clone_size: few
v_call: TRBV3-1
cdr3_aa: CASSQLSEQYF
cdr3_nt: TGTGCCAGCAGCCAACTTTCCGAGCAGTACTTC

j_call: TRBJ2-2
d_call: .
clone_size: few
v_call: TRBV5-1
cdr3_aa: CASSLAASNTGELFF
cdr3_nt: TGCGCCAGCAGCTTGGCTGCCTCGAACACCGGGGAGCTGTTTTTT

j_call: TRBJ2-2
d_call: .
clone_size: many
v_call: TRBV25-1
cdr3_aa: CASSSANTGELFF
cdr3_nt: TGTGCCAGCAGCTCAGCGAACACCGGGGAGCTGTTTTTT

j_call: TRBJ2-1
d_call: .
clone_size: many
v_call: TRBV7-9
cdr3_aa: CASSLGLLRSGNEQFF
cdr3_nt: TGTGCCAGCAGCTTGGGCCTTCTAAGGAGTGGTAATGAGCAGTTCTTC

j_call: TRBJ2-7
d_call: .
clone_size: .
v_call: TRBV20-1
cdr3_aa: CSAPWGFEQYF
cdr3_nt: TGCAGTGCCCCCTGGGGCTTCGAGCAGTACTTC

j_call: TRBJ2-5
d_call: TRBD2
clone_size: many
v_call: TRBV20-1
cdr3_aa: CSASLTSGRAEETQYF
cdr3_nt: TGCAGTGCCTCATTGACTAGCGGGAGGGCCGAAGAGACCCAGTACTTC

j_call: TRBJ2-7
d_call: .
clone_size: many
v_call: TRBV7-2
cdr3_aa: CASSLGSSLSEQYF
cdr3_nt: TGTGCCAGCAGCTTGGGTTCGAGCCTTTCCGAGCAGTACTTC

j_call: TRBJ2-7
d_call: .
clone_size: .
v_call: TRBV10-3
cdr3_aa: CAISDSGHPSYEQYF
cdr3_nt: TGTGCCATCAGTGATTCCGGACATCCGTCCTACGAGCAGTACTTC

j_call: TRBJ2-1
d_call: TRBD1
clone_size: few
v_call: TRBV27
cdr3_aa: CASKGQGTPYNEQFF
cdr3_nt: TGTGCCAGCAAGGGACAGGGGACGCCCTACAATGAGCAGTTCTTC

j_call: TRBJ1-1
d_call: .
clone_size: many
v_call: TRBV9
cdr3_aa: CASSVWIGQEAFF
cdr3_nt: TGTGCCAGCAGCGTTTGGATCGGACAGGAAGCTTTCTTT

j_call: TRBJ2-1
d_call: .
clone_size: .
v_call: TRBV6-4
cdr3_aa: CASTPTASPYNEQFF
cdr3_nt: TGTGCCAGCACTCCGACAGCATCCCCCTACAATGAGCAGTTCTTC

j_call: TRBJ1-1
d_call: .
clone_size: few
v_call: TRBV7-9
cdr3_aa: CASSLKEGGTLNTEAFF
cdr3_nt: TGTGCCAGCAGCTTAAAGGAAGGGGGTACCCTGAACACTGAAGCTTTCTTT

j_call: TRBJ2-4
d_call: .
clone_size: few
v_call: TRBV24-1
cdr3_aa: CATSDGDNIQYF
cdr3_nt: TGTGCCACCAGTGATGGGGATAACATTCAGTACTTC

j_call: TRBJ1-4
d_call: .
clone_size: many
v_call: TRBV9
cdr3_aa: CASSVSPVGEKLFF
cdr3_nt: TGTGCCAGCAGCGTATCGCCGGTGGGTGAAAAACTGTTTTTT

j_call: TRBJ1-3
d_call: .
clone_size: .
v_call: TRBV6-5
cdr3_aa: CASSYSGGYGNTIYF
cdr3_nt: TGTGCCAGCAGTTACTCAGGCGGTTATGGAAACACCATATATTTT

j_call: TRBJ2-1
d_call: TRBD2
clone_size: .
v_call: TRBV7-8
cdr3_aa: CASSSPGRSGGSYNEQFF
cdr3_nt: TGTGCCAGCAGCTCCCCCGGACGGTCGGGAGGCTCCTACAATGAGCAGTTCTTC

j_call: TRBJ1-1
d_call: .
clone_size: few
v_call: TRBV5-1
cdr3_aa: CASSPSRGGVTEAFF
cdr3_nt: TGCGCCAGCAGCCCCTCCAGGGGTGGTGTCACTGAAGCTTTCTTT

j_call: TRBJ2-1
d_call: TRBD1
clone_size: many
v_call: TRBV20-1
cdr3_aa: CSARTGANEQFF
cdr3_nt: TGCAGTGCTAGAACAGGGGCCAATGAGCAGTTCTTC

j_call: TRBJ2-2
d_call: TRBD2
clone_size: .
v_call: TRBV27
cdr3_aa: CASSSLSGRGTGELFF
cdr3_nt: TGTGCCAGCAGCAGCCTTAGCGGGAGGGGCACCGGGGAGCTGTTTTTT

j_call: TRBJ2-1
d_call: TRBD1
clone_size: few
v_call: TRBV10-3
cdr3_aa: CASLERDRGTDEQFF
cdr3_nt: TGTGCCAGCCTCGAGCGGGACAGGGGAACGGATGAGCAGTTCTTC

j_call: TRBJ2-3
d_call: TRBD1
clone_size: many
v_call: TRBV20-1
cdr3_aa: CSASTTTQGDSTDTQYF
cdr3_nt: TGCAGTGCTAGCACCACGACACAGGGGGATAGCACAGATACGCAGTATTTT

j_call: TRBJ1-1
d_call: TRBD1
clone_size: .
v_call: TRBV5-1
cdr3_aa: CASSGTGRNTEAFF
cdr3_nt: TGCGCCAGCAGCGGGACAGGGAGGAACACTGAAGCTTTCTTT

j_call: TRBJ2-1
d_call: TRBD1
clone_size: many
v_call: TRBV25-1
cdr3_aa: CASSDPRTGLNNEQFF
cdr3_nt: TGTGCCAGCAGTGATCCCAGGACAGGGCTTAACAATGAGCAGTTCTTC

j_call: TRBJ1-2
d_call: TRBD1
clone_size: few
v_call: TRBV12-3/TRBV12-4
cdr3_aa: CASTQRDRAYGYTF
cdr3_nt: TGTGCCAGCACCCAAAGGGACAGGGCCTATGGCTACACCTTC

j_call: TRBJ1-3
d_call: TRBD1
clone_size: many
v_call: TRBV20-1
cdr3_aa: CSVSQGSGNTIYF
cdr3_nt: TGCAGTGTATCACAGGGGAGTGGAAACACCATATATTTT

j_call: TRBJ2-7
d_call: TRBD1
clone_size: many
v_call: TRBV10-3
cdr3_aa: CAIAGTGVSEQYF
cdr3_nt: TGTGCCATCGCCGGGACAGGGGTTTCCGAGCAGTACTTC

j_call: TRBJ2-1
d_call: TRBD2
clone_size: .
v_call: TRBV5-1
cdr3_aa: CASSVSGASNEQFF
cdr3_nt: TGCGCCAGCAGCGTCAGCGGGGCCAGCAATGAGCAGTTCTTC

j_call: TRBJ1-2
d_call: TRBD1
clone_size: many
v_call: TRBV18
cdr3_aa: CASSPGQSSYGYTF
cdr3_nt: TGTGCCAGCTCACCGGGACAGAGTTCTTATGGCTACACCTTC

j_call: TRBJ2-5
d_call: .
clone_size: many
v_call: TRBV7-2
cdr3_aa: CASSPGYQETQYF
cdr3_nt: TGTGCCAGCAGCCCTGGGTACCAAGAGACCCAGTACTTC

j_call: TRBJ1-1
d_call: .
clone_size: many
v_call: TRBV28
cdr3_aa: CASSSPQGGGKAEAFF
cdr3_nt: TGTGCCAGCAGTTCTCCCCAGGGAGGGGGTAAAGCTGAAGCTTTCTTT

j_call: TRBJ1-2
d_call: .
clone_size: .
v_call: TRBV20-1
cdr3_aa: CSAPNRGYGCTF
cdr3_nt: .

j_call: TRBJ2-1
d_call: TRBD2
clone_size: few
v_call: TRBV7-9
cdr3_aa: CASGGLAENSYNEQFF
cdr3_nt: TGTGCCAGCGGTGGACTAGCGGAGAACTCCTACAATGAGCAGTTCTTC

j_call: TRBJ2-7
d_call: TRBD2
clone_size: few
v_call: TRBV11-2
cdr3_aa: CASSLEGGGAYEQYF
cdr3_nt: TGTGCCAGCAGCTTAGAAGGCGGGGGAGCCTACGAGCAGTACTTC

j_call: TRBJ1-1
d_call: .
clone_size: many
v_call: TRBV6-5
cdr3_aa: CASRTAGAEAFF
cdr3_nt: TGTGCCAGCAGAACCGCGGGGGCTGAAGCTTTCTTT

j_call: TRBJ2-1
d_call: TRBD2
clone_size: .
v_call: TRBV7-9
cdr3_aa: CASILLAGREQFF
cdr3_nt: TGTGCCAGCATCTTACTAGCGGGAAGGGAGCAGTTCTTC

j_call: TRBJ2-7
d_call: .
clone_size: .
v_call: TRBV18
cdr3_aa: CASSPSRDSYEQYF
cdr3_nt: TGTGCCAGCTCACCAAGTCGGGACTCCTACGAGCAGTACTTC

j_call: TRBJ1-1
d_call: .
clone_size: .
v_call: TRBV9
cdr3_aa: CASSGMGPLNTEAFF
cdr3_nt: TGTGCCAGCAGCGGCATGGGGCCCTTGAACACTGAAGCTTTCTTT